This T cell receptor (beta chain) was recorded in a study of radiation and T cells in renal cell carcinoma. The germline V and J ends were trimmed by 7 bases and 0 bases, with 12 bases remaining between them. The CDR3 consists of 14 residues. The germline CDR1 and CDR2 sequences are LNHDA and SQIVND (reference sequence). Time point here: blood 4 weeks post-SBRT, at nephrectomy. Documented treatment: 15 Gy SBRT to primary tumor, nephrectomy 4 weeks later. Nephrectomy followed 15 Gy stereotactic body radiation by 4 weeks. Radiation-treated patients gave blood at baseline, week 2 and week 4. The patient's renal cell carcinoma had clear cell pathology. Sequencing used immunoSEQ multiplex PCR; TCRdb keeps in-frame clones, though not all of them. The sample includes over 90,000 clones, more than 65% of them seen just once. Study findings and constraints: Top tumor clonotypes rose in blood 2 weeks post-radiation, then contracted.

About this clone: The antigen remains unidentified.

Here the sequenced sample was blood, taken from a patient whose treatment included radiotherapy and nephrectomy. This clonotype was sampled from a man between 60 and 75 years old with renal cell carcinoma. The chain has TRBV19 and TRBJ1-1; no clear D gene. The CDR3 region is CASKLDPLNTEAFF. In DNA form, the CDR3 reads TGTGCCAGTAAGTTGGACCCCTTGAACACTGAAGCTTTCTTT.